The 9 T cell receptor beta chains in this list originate from one sample, sequenced in a study of Tregs in tolerant kidney transplant recipients (dated by TCRdb to the late 2010s). Library generation was performed with the immunoSEQ multiplex PCR assay. What TCRdb holds here is the immuneACCESS table cut down to in-frame rearrangements. Part of the clones is not present; checked against another copy, under half of the missing clones reflect an unresolved V gene, and the others are unexplained. This sample comprises over 60,000 clones, 84% of them detected only once. The leading ten clones occupy more than 4% of the sample. Sequencing was done on a sample of CD4+ T cells from blood. These TCRs come from a human donor in good health.

The CDR3 spells CASSFSLGVGGEQYF. In DNA form, the CDR3 reads TGTGCCAGCAGCTTTTCCCTCGGGGTTGGAGGGGAGCAGTACTTC. The chain combines TRBV11-3 with TRBJ2-7; tentatively, D is TRBD2 (6 bases). V was cut by 3 bases and J by 7 bases, with 19 bases left in between. This CDR3 contains 15 residues. The germline CDR1 and CDR2 sequences are SGHNT and YENEEA. The full variable domain, with the rest looked up from reference TRBV11-3 and TRBJ2-7, is EAGVVQSPRYKIIEKKQPVAFWCNPISGHNTLYWYLQNLGQGPELLIRYENEEAVDDSQLPKDRFSAERLKGVDSTLKIQPAELGDSAVYLCASSFSLGVGGEQYFGPGTRLTVT.

J is TRBJ1-1 and V is TRBV4-2, with a tentative D call TRBD1 (6 bases). CDR3 length: 16 residues. CDR1 LGHNA and CDR2 YNFKEQ come from the germline V gene. Deletions cut 0 bases from V and 4 bases from J, with 15 bases between. CDR3 bases: TGTGCCAGCAGCCAAGATCTCGGGGGGCGCGGCACTGAAGCTTTCTTT. Translating gives CASSQDLGGRGTEAFF.

The chain carries TRBV9 and TRBJ2-1, with TRBD2 identical over 7 bases. CDR3 length equals 15 residues. With 3 bases clipped from V and 9 bases from J, the junction kept 12 bases outside the gene matches. Germline V gives CDR1 SGDLS, CDR2 YYNGEE. The CDR3 loop is CASSARDYRVGEQFF. CDR3 nucleotide sequence: TGTGCCAGCAGCGCCCGGGACTACCGAGTTGGTGAGCAGTTCTTC.

The chain links TRBV12-5 to TRBJ1-3; D gene ambiguous. This CDR3 contains 11 residues. V was shortened by 1 base and J by 5 bases, with 0 bases between the two germline ends. Per germline, CDR1 LGHNT and CDR2 FRNRAP. CDR3 DNA: TGTGCTAGTGGTTTGGGAAACACCATATATTTT. Protein product: CASGLGNTIYF.

The chain links TRBV19 to TRBJ1-3, with 7 bases aligning to TRBD1. After removal of 4 bases from V and 3 bases from J, the junction contained 12 bases not matched to a gene. This CDR3 spans 17 amino acids. Germline V CDR1 and CDR2: LNHDA, SQIVND (reference sequence). CDR3 residues: CASSTPLGQTSGNTIYF. The CDR3 DNA follows: TGTGCCAGTAGTACCCCTTTGGGACAGACGAGTGGAAACACCATATATTTT.

The gene calls are TRBV7-3 and TRBJ1-1; D is undetermined. The CDR3 loop spans 14 amino acids. Germline-derived CDR1 and CDR2 are SGHTA and FQGTGA. The ends were cut back, 4 bases at V and 1 base at J, with 10 bases in the middle. This chain's CDR3 is CASSSSGPNTEAFF. As DNA, the CDR3 is TGTGCCAGCAGCTCGTCAGGCCCGAACACTGAAGCTTTCTTT.

A single count supports this clone. The rearrangement links TRBV11-2 to TRBJ1-6, with unresolved D. Trimming shortened V by 5 bases and J by 5 bases, and 10 bases separated the two germline ends. CDR3 length: 14 amino acids. Per the germline V gene, CDR1 is SGHAT and CDR2 is FQNNGV. The DNA of the CDR3 is TGTGCCAGCAGCCTCTGGACCAATAATTCACCCCTCCACTTT. It is translated as CASSLWTNNSPLHF. The whole variable domain, filled in from reference TRBV11-2 and TRBJ1-6, reads EAGVAQSPRYKIIEKRQSVAFWCNPISGHATLYWYQQILGQGPKLLIQFQNNGVVDDSQLPKDRFSAERLKGVDSTLKIQPAKLEDSAVYLCASSLWTNNSPLHFGNGTRLTVT.

V gene TRBV2 combines with J gene TRBJ2-4, with D unresolved. CDR1 and CDR2 from the germline V gene are SNHLY and FYNNEI. V was pared by 5 bases and J by 0 bases, with 11 bases between. The CDR3 consists of 15 residues. This CDR3 reads CASSPDLVAKNIQYF. CDR3 nucleotides: TGTGCCAGCAGTCCGGATTTAGTAGCCAAAAACATTCAGTACTTC.

This clone was recorded only once. The chain has TRBV6-5 and TRBJ1-2, with D possibly TRBD1 on 5 matching bases. This CDR3 comprises 15 residues. Germline values: CDR1 MNHEY, CDR2 SVGAGI. Between the trimmed V and J ends, which lost 4 bases and 2 bases, there was a span of 14 bases. The DNA of the CDR3 is TGTGCCAGCAGTTGGATCCGGGACTCAAACTATGGCTACACCTTC. Translation gives CASSWIRDSNYGYTF.